Presented here are 18 T cell receptor beta chains from one specimen sequenced in a study of T cells in Graves' hyperthyroidism and ophthalmopathy. The CDR3 regions of TCR beta were amplified from RNA transcripts. With the HTBI primer set, the TCR CDR3 went through a first round of RT-PCR. MiXCR, applied by TCRdb to the multiplex PCR reads, yields one record per CDR3 protein. The profile shows about 710,000 distinct CDR3 sequences, 16% of them singletons. The source material was blood. The receptors were sampled from a man aged 18 to 29 with Graves' hyperthyroidism.

At least ten counts were recorded for this clonotype. The chain links TRBV7-9 to TRBJ2-1, with 10 bases identical to TRBD2. This CDR3 has 15 residues. Germline loops: CDR1 SEHNR, CDR2 FQNEAQ (reference sequence). Unmatched junction bases numbered 4, after V lost 1 base and J lost 7 bases. The CDR3 DNA reads as TGTGCCAGCAGCTTAGAGGGTAGCGGGAGGAATGAGCAGTTCTTC. Its translation: CASSLEGSGRNEQFF.

This clonotype has a count of ten or more. V usage is TRBV7-3 and J usage is TRBJ2-2, with 8 bases aligning to TRBD1. V shed 5 bases and J 5 bases; nucleotides not matched to a gene: 7. The CDR3 contains 15 residues. The germline CDR1 and CDR2 sequences are SGHTA and FQGTGA. CDR3 DNA sequence: TGTGCCAGCAGCAGACAGGGGATGGGGACCGGGGAGCTGTTTTTT. This encodes CASSRQGMGTGELFF.

This clonotype has a handful of counts. The rearrangement joins TRBV24-1 to TRBJ2-3, with 7 bases aligning to TRBD1. V trimming: 1 base; J trimming: 4 bases; junction bases outside the gene matches: 7. The germline V gene has CDR1 KGHDR and CDR2 SFDVKD. The CDR3 runs to 16 residues. CDR3 coding DNA: TGTGCCACCAGTGATTTAAGGACAGGTCGCGCAGATACGCAGTATTTT. Translated, it gives CATSDLRTGRADTQYF.

This clonotype has a handful of counts. The rearrangement links TRBV2 to TRBJ1-5, with D possibly matching TRBD1 (5 bases). Germline lookup yields CDR1 SNHLY and CDR2 FYNNEI. The CDR3 is made up of 14 amino acids. V lost 1 base and J 6 bases, leaving 10 bases between the germline ends. DNA of the CDR3: TGTGCCAGCAGTGAAGAACGGGGGAGTCAGCCCCAGCATTTT. Protein sequence: CASSEERGSQPQHF. Drawing the rest from reference TRBV2 and TRBJ1-5, the complete variable domain is EPEVTQTPSHQVTQMGQEVILRCVPISNHLYFYWYRQILGQKVEFLVSFYNNEISEKSEIFDDQFSVERPDGSNFTLKIRSTKLEDSAMYFCASSEERGSQPQHFGDGTRLSIL.

The chain employs TRBV10-3 and TRBJ2-1, with D maybe TRBD2 (6 bases). Per the germline V gene, CDR1 is ENHRY and CDR2 is SYGVKD. The CDR3 runs 15 residues. V gave up 2 bases and J gave up 4 bases, with 12 bases separating them. The CDR3 is CAISEGSGRYNEQFF. CDR3 sequence (DNA): TGTGCCATCAGTGAGGGTAGCGGAAGATACAATGAGCAGTTCTTC.

This clonotype was found many times. V is TRBV13 and J is TRBJ2-3; the D is unclear. Germline-derived CDR1 and CDR2 are PRHDT and FYEKMQ (reference sequence). The length of the CDR3 is 13 residues. Trimming cost V 2 bases and J 6 bases, with 9 bases left between them. The CDR3 sequence: CASSLWVEDTQYF. The DNA for the CDR3 is TGTGCCAGCAGCTTATGGGTAGAGGATACGCAGTATTTT.

This clonotype was observed many times. The V and J genes are TRBV2 and TRBJ2-1; 12 nucleotides line up with TRBD2. Trimming removed 5 bases from V and 6 bases from J; junction bases left unmatched: 8. From germline, CDR1 is SNHLY and CDR2 FYNNEI. CDR3 length: 16 amino acids. CDR3 amino acids: CASSRLAGEVANEQFF. DNA for the CDR3: TGTGCCAGCAGTAGACTAGCGGGAGAAGTTGCCAATGAGCAGTTCTTC.

This chain links TRBV28 with TRBJ2-4; the match to TRBD2 covers 12 bases. V trimming: 3 bases; J trimming: 8 bases; junction bases outside the gene matches: 5. From germline, CDR1 is MDHEN and CDR2 SYDVKM. This CDR3 comprises 15 residues. CDR3 residues: CASSLLAGGLDIQYF. The CDR3 DNA reads as TGTGCCAGCAGTTTGCTAGCGGGAGGGCTTGACATTCAGTACTTC.

This clonotype appeared many times. The chain has TRBV7-2 and TRBJ2-3; TRBD1 matches at 11 bases. This CDR3 is 15 amino acids long. Germline V gene sequence: CDR1 SGHTA, CDR2 FQGNSA. The ends lost 0 bases at V and 4 bases at J; junction bases unmatched: 0. The CDR3 bases are TGTGCCAGCAGCTTAGCGGGACAGGGGGCAGATACGCAGTATTTT. Its protein product is CASSLAGQGADTQYF. The full variable domain, rest sourced from reference TRBV7-2 and TRBJ2-3, is GAGVSQSPSNKVTEKGKDVELRCDPISGHTALYWYRQSLGQGLEFLIYFQGNSAPDKSGLPSDRFSAERTGGSVSTLTIQRTQQEDSAVYLCASSLAGQGADTQYFGPGTRLTVL.

Only a few counts were recorded for this clonotype. This rearrangement joins TRBV6-1 to TRBJ1-5, with D perhaps TRBD1 (6 bases). The CDR3 is made up of 17 amino acids. The V and J ends lost 6 bases and 3 bases respectively, with 21 bases between them. Germline CDR1 is MNHNS and CDR2 is SASEGT. The CDR3 coding sequence is TGTGCCAGCAGAGGAAGACAGGTGGTAAGGAACAATCAGCCCCAGCATTTT. The encoded protein is CASRGRQVVRNNQPQHF.

With respect to this clonotype: Because the CDR3 is missing its conserved closing phenylalanine or tryptophan, this is likely a read error. The chain carries TRBV12-3 or TRBV12-4 and TRBJ1-2; 11 nucleotides line up with TRBD1. This CDR3 is 14 amino acids long. V trimming: 4 bases; J trimming: 3 bases; junction bases outside the gene matches: 1. CDR3 sequence reads: CASSWGQGDYGYTL. CDR3 nucleotide sequence: TGTGCCAGCAGTTGGGGACAGGGGGACTATGGCTACACCCTC.

This clonotype was counted at least ten times. V usage is TRBV11-2 and J usage is TRBJ1-5, with D maybe TRBD1 (5 bases). CDR3 length: 15 residues. CDR1 is SGHAT, CDR2 FQNNGV, per germline. Deletions cut 1 base from V and 1 base from J, with 8 bases between. The CDR3 loop is CASSLAGLSNQPQHF. CDR3 in DNA: TGTGCCAGCAGCTTAGCGGGACTGAGCAATCAGCCCCAGCATTTT.

The rearrangement uses TRBV6-2 or TRBV6-3 and TRBJ1-4; D gene ambiguous. Per the germline V gene, CDR1 is MNHEY and CDR2 is SVGEGT. Between the trimmed V and J ends, which lost 0 bases and 0 bases, there was a span of 17 bases. This CDR3 region has 19 residues. CDR3 sequence: CASSYSASRAFATNEKLFF. The CDR3 DNA follows: TGTGCCAGCAGTTACTCCGCTAGCCGCGCGTTTGCAACTAATGAAAAACTGTTTTTT.

V is TRBV29-1 and J is TRBJ2-1; D is unresolved. The CDR3 runs 13 residues. CDR1 and CDR2 from the germline V gene are SQVTM and ANQGSEA. Trimming took off 4 bases at V and 0 bases at J, with 7 bases between the two ends. This chain's CDR3 is CSVVGSSYNEQFF. CDR3 nucleotides: TGCAGCGTTGTTGGAAGCTCCTACAATGAGCAGTTCTTC.

This clonotype was detected a few times. The V and J genes are TRBV7-8 and TRBJ1-5; D not resolved. CDR3 size: 14 residues. Germline CDR1 is SGHVS and CDR2 is FQNEAQ. The V end was cut by 5 bases, the J end by 9 bases, with 17 bases between. CDR3 sequence: CASSPFATSGPQHF. CDR3 sequence (DNA): TGTGCCAGCAGCCCCTTCGCTACGTCCGGGCCCCAGCATTTT.

In its sample, this clonotype was seen many times. The chain links TRBV20-1 to TRBJ1-1; no firm D call. The germline V gene encodes CDR1 DFQATT and CDR2 SNEGSKA (reference sequence). CDR3 size: 15 residues. V lost 0 bases and J 4 bases, leaving 15 bases between the germline ends. This chain's CDR3 is CSARDDEPWGTEAFF. CDR3 nucleotides: TGCAGTGCTAGAGATGATGAGCCTTGGGGCACTGAAGCTTTCTTT.

This chain links TRBV7-9 with TRBJ2-1; 9 bases line up with TRBD2. This CDR3 has 17 residues. J lost 7 bases, V lost 0 bases, and 10 bases had no gene match. The germline CDR1 and CDR2 sequences are SEHNR and FQNEAQ (reference sequence). The DNA for the CDR3 is TGTGCCAGCAGCTTAGCGTCTAGCGGGATTTTTTTAAATGAGCAGTTCTTC. It is translated as CASSLASSGIFLNEQFF. The full variable domain, completed using reference TRBV7-9 and TRBJ2-1, is DTGVSQNPRHKITKRGQNVTFRCDPISEHNRLYWYRQTLGQGPEFLTYFQNEAQLEKSRLLSDRFSAERPKGSFSTLEIQRTEQGDSAMYLCASSLASSGIFLNEQFFGPGTRLTVL.

This clonotype occurred many times. J is TRBJ2-4 and V is TRBV30; maybe TRBD2 (5 bases). CDR3 size: 14 residues. Germline CDR1 is GTSNPN and CDR2 is SVGIG (reference sequence). Trimming cost V 2 bases and J 8 bases, with 16 bases left between them. CDR3 amino acids: CAWSIKGAGDIQYF. The CDR3 DNA reads TGTGCCTGGAGTATAAAGGGCGCGGGTGACATTCAGTACTTC.